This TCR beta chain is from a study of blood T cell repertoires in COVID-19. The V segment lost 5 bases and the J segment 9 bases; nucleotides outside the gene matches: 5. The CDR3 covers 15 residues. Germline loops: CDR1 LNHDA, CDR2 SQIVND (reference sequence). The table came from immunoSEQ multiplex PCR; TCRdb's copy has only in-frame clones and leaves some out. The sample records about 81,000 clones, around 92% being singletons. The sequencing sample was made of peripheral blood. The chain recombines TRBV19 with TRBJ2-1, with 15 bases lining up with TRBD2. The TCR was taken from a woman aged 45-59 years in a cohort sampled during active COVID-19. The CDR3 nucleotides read TGTGCCAGTAGTGGACTAGCGGGAGGGGTGGGTGAGCAGTTCTTC. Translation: CASSGLAGGVGEQFF.